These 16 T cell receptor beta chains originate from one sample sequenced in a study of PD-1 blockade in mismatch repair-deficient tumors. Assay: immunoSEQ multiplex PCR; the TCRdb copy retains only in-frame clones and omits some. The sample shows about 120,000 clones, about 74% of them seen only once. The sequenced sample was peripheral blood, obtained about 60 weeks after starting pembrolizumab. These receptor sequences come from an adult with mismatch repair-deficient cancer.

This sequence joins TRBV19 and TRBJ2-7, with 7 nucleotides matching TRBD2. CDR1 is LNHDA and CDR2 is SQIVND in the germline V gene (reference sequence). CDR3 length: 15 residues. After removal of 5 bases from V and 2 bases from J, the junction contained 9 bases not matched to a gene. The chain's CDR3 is CASSFQAGPTYEQYF. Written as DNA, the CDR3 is TGTGCCAGTAGTTTTCAAGCGGGACCTACCTACGAGCAGTACTTC.

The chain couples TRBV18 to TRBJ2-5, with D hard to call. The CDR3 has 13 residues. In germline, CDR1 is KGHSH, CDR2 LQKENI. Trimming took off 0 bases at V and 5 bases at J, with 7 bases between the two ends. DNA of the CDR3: TGTGCCAGCTCACCACCGACTCGCGAGACCCAGTACTTC. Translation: CASSPPTRETQYF.

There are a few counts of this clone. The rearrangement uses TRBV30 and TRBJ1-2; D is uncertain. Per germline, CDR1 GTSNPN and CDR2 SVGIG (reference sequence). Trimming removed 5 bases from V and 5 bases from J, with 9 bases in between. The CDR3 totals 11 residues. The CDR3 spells CAWATAYGYTF. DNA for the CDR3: TGTGCCTGGGCCACAGCGTATGGCTACACCTTC.

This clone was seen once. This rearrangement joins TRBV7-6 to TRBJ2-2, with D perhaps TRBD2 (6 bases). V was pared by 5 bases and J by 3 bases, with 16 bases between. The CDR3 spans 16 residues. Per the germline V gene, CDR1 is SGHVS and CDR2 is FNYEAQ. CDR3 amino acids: CASSAQTRGYTGELFF. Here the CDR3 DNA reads TGTGCCAGCAGCGCCCAGACTAGAGGATACACCGGGGAGCTGTTTTTT.

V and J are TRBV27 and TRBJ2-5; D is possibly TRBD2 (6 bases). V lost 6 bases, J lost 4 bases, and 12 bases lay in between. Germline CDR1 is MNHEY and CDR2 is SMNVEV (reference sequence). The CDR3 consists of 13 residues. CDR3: CASRGGSGETQYF. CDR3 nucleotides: TGTGCCAGCAGGGGGGGTAGCGGAGAGACCCAGTACTTC.

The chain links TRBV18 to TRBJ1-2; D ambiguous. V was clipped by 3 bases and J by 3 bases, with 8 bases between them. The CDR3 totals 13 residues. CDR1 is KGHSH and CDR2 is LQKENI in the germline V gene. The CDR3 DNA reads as TGTGCCAGCTCACCTAACCGGGACTATGGCTACACCTTC. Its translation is CASSPNRDYGYTF.

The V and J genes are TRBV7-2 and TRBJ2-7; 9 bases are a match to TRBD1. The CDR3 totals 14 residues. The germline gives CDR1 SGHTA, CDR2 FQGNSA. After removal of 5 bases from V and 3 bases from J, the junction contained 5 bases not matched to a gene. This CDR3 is CASSARDRVYEQYF. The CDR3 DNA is TGTGCCAGCAGCGCCCGGGACAGGGTCTACGAGCAGTACTTC.

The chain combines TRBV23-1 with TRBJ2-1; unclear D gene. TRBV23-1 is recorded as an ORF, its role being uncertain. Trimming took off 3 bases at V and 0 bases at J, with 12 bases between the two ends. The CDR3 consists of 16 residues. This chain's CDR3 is CASSHRPLSSYNEQFF. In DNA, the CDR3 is TGCGCCAGCAGTCACCGTCCCTTAAGCTCCTACAATGAGCAGTTCTTC.

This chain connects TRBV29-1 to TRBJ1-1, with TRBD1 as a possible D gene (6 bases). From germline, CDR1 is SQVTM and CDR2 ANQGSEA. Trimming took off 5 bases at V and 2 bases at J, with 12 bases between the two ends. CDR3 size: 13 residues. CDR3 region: CSVITGGNTEAFF. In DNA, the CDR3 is TGCAGCGTTATAACCGGGGGCAACACTGAAGCTTTCTTT.

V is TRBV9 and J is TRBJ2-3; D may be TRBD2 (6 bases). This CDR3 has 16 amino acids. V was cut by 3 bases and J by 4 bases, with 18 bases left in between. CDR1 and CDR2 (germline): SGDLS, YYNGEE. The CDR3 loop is CASSAETSSGSDTQYF. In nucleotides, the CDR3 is TGTGCCAGCAGCGCGGAAACTAGCAGTGGATCAGATACGCAGTATTTT.

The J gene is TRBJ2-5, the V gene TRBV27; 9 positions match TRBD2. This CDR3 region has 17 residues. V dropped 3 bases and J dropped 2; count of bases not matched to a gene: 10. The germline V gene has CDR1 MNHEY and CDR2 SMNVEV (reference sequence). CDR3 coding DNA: TGTGCCAGCAGTTTTGGGTCTAGCGGGACGAAACAAGAGACCCAGTACTTC. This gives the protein CASSFGSSGTKQETQYF.

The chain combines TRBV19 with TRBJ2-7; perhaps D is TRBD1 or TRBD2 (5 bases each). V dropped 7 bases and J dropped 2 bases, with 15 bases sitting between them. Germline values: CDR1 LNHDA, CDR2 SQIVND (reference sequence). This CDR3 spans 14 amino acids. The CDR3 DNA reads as TGTGCCAGTAAGCGCCGGGACGAGACCTACGAGCAGTACTTC. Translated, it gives CASKRRDETYEQYF.

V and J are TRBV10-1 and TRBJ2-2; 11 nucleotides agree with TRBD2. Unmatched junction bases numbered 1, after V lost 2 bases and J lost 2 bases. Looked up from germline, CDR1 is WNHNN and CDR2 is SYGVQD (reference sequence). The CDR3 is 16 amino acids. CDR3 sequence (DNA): TGCGCCAGCAGTGAGACTAGCGGGGGTAACACCGGGGAGCTGTTTTTT. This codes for CASSETSGGNTGELFF.

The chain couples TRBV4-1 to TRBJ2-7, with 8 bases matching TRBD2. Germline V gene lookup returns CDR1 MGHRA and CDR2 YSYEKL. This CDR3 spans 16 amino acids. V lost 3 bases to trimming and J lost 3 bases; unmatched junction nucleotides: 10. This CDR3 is CASSHPTSGDLYEQYF. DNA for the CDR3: TGCGCCAGCAGCCACCCAACTAGCGGAGATCTCTACGAGCAGTACTTC.

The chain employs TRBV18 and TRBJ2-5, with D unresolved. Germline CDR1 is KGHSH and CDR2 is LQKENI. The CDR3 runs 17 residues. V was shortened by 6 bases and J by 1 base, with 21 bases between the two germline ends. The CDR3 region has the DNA TGTGCCAGCTCGCCCATTGATGGCCGAAGGGCCCAAGAGACCCAGTACTTC. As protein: CASSPIDGRRAQETQYF. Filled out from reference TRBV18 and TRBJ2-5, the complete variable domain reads NAGVMQNPRHLVRRRGQEARLRCSPMKGHSHVYWYRQLPEEGLKFMVYLQKENIIDESGMPKERFSAEFPKEGPSILRIQQVVRGDSAAYFCASSPIDGRRAQETQYFGPGTRLLVL.

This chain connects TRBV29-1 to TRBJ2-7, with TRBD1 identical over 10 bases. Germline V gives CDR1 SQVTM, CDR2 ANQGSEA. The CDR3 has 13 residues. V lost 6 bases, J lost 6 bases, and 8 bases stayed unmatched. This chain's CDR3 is CSVHTTGGGEQYF. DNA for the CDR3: TGCAGCGTCCATACGACAGGGGGCGGCGAGCAGTACTTC.